The TCR beta chain under discussion was sequenced for a study of T cell repertoires in cytomegalovirus infection. Study as a whole: Carrying CMV and the relevant HLA type showed in public TCR beta signatures.

TCRdb fed the reads into MiXCR, producing one record per CDR3 protein. This sample has about 450,000 distinct CDR3 sequences, with approximately 31% found just once. This clonotype was counted many times. Its matching antigen is unknown. Study-level results: HLA-C-restricted CMV-specific TCR beta clonotypes prevailed in the ex vivo response. Summed frequency of public TCR beta families distinguished CMV carriers with the relevant HLA.

Material for sequencing was PBMCs. The sequence was collected from a human donor in good health (CMV status not recorded). Some clones in this sample may be carry-over from other donors' samples.

For the CDR3, the DNA is TGTGCCAGCAGCTTTCGGGGGCTCCCTTTCCAAGAGACCCAGTACTTC. It codes for CASSFRGLPFQETQYF. The chain is built from TRBV5-6 and TRBJ2-5; either TRBD1 or TRBD2 may fit D (6 bases each). Germline-derived CDR1 and CDR2 are SGHDT and YYEEEE. The CDR3 loop spans 16 amino acids. Deletions cut 2 bases from V and 1 base from J, with 15 bases between. The full variable domain, completed using reference TRBV5-6 and TRBJ2-5, is DAGVTQSPTHLIKTRGQQVTLRCSPKSGHDTVSWYQQALGQGPQFIFQYYEEEERQRGNFPDRFSGHQFPNYSSELNVNALLLGDSALYLCASSFRGLPFQETQYFGPGTRLLVL.